The 4 T cell receptor beta chains below all came from one sample that was sequenced in a study of cytomegalovirus exposure and HLA in healthy donors. The PCR had 60 Vbeta and 13 Jbeta primers. Using immunoSEQ multiplex PCR, the repertoire was profiled, and TCRdb retains in-frame clones only, with some absent. The table lists 90,000 or so clones, 75% to 90% of them singletons. Material: PBMCs. Receptors originate from a man in his fifties in good health and CMV-seropositive.

The chain has TRBV5-1 and TRBJ2-5; D might be TRBD2 (5 bases). The ends were cut back, 1 base at V and 2 bases at J, with 12 bases in the middle. CDR3 size: 15 residues. Germline V lookup: CDR1 SGHRS, CDR2 YFSETQ. The DNA of the CDR3 is TGCGCCAGCAGCTTGTTCCCCGGGGAACAAGAGACCCAGTACTTC. Amino acid sequence: CASSLFPGEQETQYF.

This chain connects TRBV7-6 to TRBJ2-7, with a possible D match to TRBD1 (6 bases). The CDR3 is 13 amino acids. Germline CDR1 is SGHVS and CDR2 is FNYEAQ. Trimming took 5 bases from V and 3 from J, leaving 11 bases between them. This CDR3 is CASSLGQIYEQYF. CDR3 bases: TGTGCCAGCAGCCTAGGACAGATCTACGAGCAGTACTTC.

Of note for this clone: An end of the junction differs from the germline gene, which may be a read error. The chain employs TRBV4-3 and TRBJ2-6; possible D gene TRBD1, 6 bases. The CDR3 runs to 22 residues. Germline loops: CDR1 LGHNA, CDR2 YSLEER. Here the CDR3 reads CASSQEGVSGGQLPSGANGLTF. The CDR3 nucleotides are TGCGCCAGCAGCCAAGAAGGGGTCAGCGGAGGACAGCTCCCCTCTGGGGCCAACGGCCTGACTTTC.

V is TRBV5-1 and J is TRBJ2-7; TRBD2 might be the D (6 bases). Trimming removed 0 bases at V and 7 bases at J, with 11 bases between. The CDR3 is 13 amino acids. From germline, CDR1 is SGHRS and CDR2 YFSETQ. CDR3 DNA: TGCGCCAGCAGCTTGGAAGGGGCGGGGGAGCAGTACTTC. This codes for CASSLEGAGEQYF.